This entry lists 8 T cell receptor beta chains sequenced from one sample in a study of identical twins. Using its own MiXCR run on the 5' RACE reads, TCRdb lists one record per CDR3 protein. The sample consists of just under 550,000 distinct CDR3 sequences, roughly 15% of them appearing once. The sample also formed part of further work on yellow fever vaccine responses in identical twins.

Specimen: CD4+ T cells sorted from blood. The receptors were sampled from a woman in her late teens or twenties in good health.

This clonotype was counted only a few times. V gene TRBV7-9 combines with J gene TRBJ2-5, with D unclear. Trimming left V 2 bases short and J 4 bases short, with 5 bases between. This CDR3 is built from 12 residues. From germline, CDR1 is SEHNR and CDR2 FQNEAQ (reference sequence). CDR3 sequence reads: CASSLHGETQYF. CDR3 DNA: TGTGCCAGCAGCTTACACGGAGAGACCCAGTACTTC. Together with reference TRBV7-9 and TRBJ2-5, the CDR3 gives the full variable domain: DTGVSQNPRHKITKRGQNVTFRCDPISEHNRLYWYRQTLGQGPEFLTYFQNEAQLEKSRLLSDRFSAERPKGSFSTLEIQRTEQGDSAMYLCASSLHGETQYFGPGTRLLVL.

The J gene is TRBJ2-3, the V gene TRBV5-1; D possibly corresponds to TRBD2 (7 bases). The CDR3 extends over 17 amino acids. Germline lookup yields CDR1 SGHRS and CDR2 YFSETQ. Trimming pared 0 bases from V and 6 bases from J, leaving 20 bases between. The CDR3 DNA sequence: TGCGCCAGCAGCTTGGTAGGCGGGGGCCCCTACGTGGATACGCAGTATTTT. Its translation: CASSLVGGGPYVDTQYF.

This clonotype was found a few times. This sequence joins TRBV5-1 and TRBJ2-3, with 12 bases matching TRBD2. The CDR3 is made up of 17 amino acids. CDR1 and CDR2 from the germline V gene are SGHRS and YFSETQ. Germline trimming cut 3 bases from V and 2 bases from J; bases unmatched to any gene: 7. The CDR3 DNA reads as TGCGCCAGCAGCTCGAGACTAGCGGGGGCGACCACAGATACGCAGTATTTT. Amino acid sequence: CASSSRLAGATTDTQYF.

V is TRBV20-1 and J is TRBJ1-1; a weak D match, TRBD1 (5 bases). Germline assignment: CDR1 DFQATT and CDR2 SNEGSKA (reference sequence). This CDR3 region has 14 residues. V gave up 0 bases and J gave up 2 bases, with 10 bases separating them. The CDR3 region has the DNA TGCAGTGCTAGAGATGGTCGGGGCAACACTGAAGCTTTCTTT. The encoded protein is CSARDGRGNTEAFF.

This clonotype came up many times. The V gene is TRBV29-1, the J gene TRBJ1-1; 10 bases are shared with TRBD1. CDR1 is SQVTM, CDR2 ANQGSEA, per germline. The CDR3 has 15 amino acids. Trimming at V came to 6 bases and at J to 1 base, leaving 8 bases not matched to a gene. The CDR3 nucleotides read TGCAGCGTCCTGGGACAGGGGTTTTGGAACACTGAAGCTTTCTTT. Amino acid sequence: CSVLGQGFWNTEAFF.

This clonotype appeared a few times. The chain combines TRBV7-6 with TRBJ2-7, with no clear D. V was clipped by 5 bases and J by 6 bases, with 14 bases between them. The CDR3 covers 13 residues. Germline-derived CDR1 and CDR2 are SGHVS and FNYEAQ. The CDR3 sequence is CASSMTGDSEQYF. The DNA of the CDR3 is TGTGCCAGCAGCATGACTGGGGATTCCGAGCAGTACTTC.

This clonotype was detected a few times. The CDR3 nucleotides are TGTGCCAGCAGCACTCCCAGCGAGGAGGTTCACTACAATGAGCAGTTCTTC. Protein product: CASSTPSEEVHYNEQFF. The chain combines TRBV7-6 with TRBJ2-1; maybe TRBD2 (5 bases). In germline, CDR1 is SGHVS, CDR2 FNYEAQ. Between the trimmed V and J ends, which lost 5 bases and 3 bases, there was a span of 20 bases. CDR3 length equals 17 residues.

There are a few counts of this clonotype. One junction end does not reproduce the germline sequence, and a read error may be involved. The chain employs TRBV12-3 or TRBV12-4 and TRBJ2-3; D is unresolved. The CDR3 consists of 11 residues. DNA of the CDR3: TGTGCCAGCATGCTCACAGATACGCATTATTTT. Translating it yields CASMLTDTHYF.